The rows below give T cell receptor beta chains drawn from one sample of a study of cytomegalovirus exposure and HLA in healthy donors. TCRdb's copy holds only in-frame clones and misses some; the assay was immunoSEQ multiplex PCR. The sample has over 100,000 clones, almost 75% seen once. Sequencing input: PBMCs. The receptors shown here come from a man in his forties in good health and CMV-seronegative. Each CDR3 is given with its conserved first and last residue. Each record gives: CDR3 protein, V gene, D gene, J gene. D genes are given only for firm matches.

CDR3 protein: CASSGREFYSNQPQHF
V gene: TRBV6-1
D gene: NA
J gene: TRBJ1-5

CDR3 protein: CASRAGNGELFF
V gene: TRBV5-1
D gene: NA
J gene: TRBJ2-2

CDR3 protein: CASSVGTVNQPQHF
V gene: TRBV6-5
D gene: TRBD1
J gene: TRBJ1-5

CDR3 protein: CASSTSGGAQETQYF
V gene: TRBV19
D gene: TRBD2
J gene: TRBJ2-5

CDR3 protein: CSVDMGVRRSGGF
V gene: TRBV29-1
D gene: NA
J gene: TRBJ1-1

CDR3 protein: CASSADWGTGRTNEKLFF
V gene: TRBV25-1
D gene: NA
J gene: TRBJ1-4

CDR3 protein: CASSQDLETGIGYGYTF
V gene: TRBV4-3
D gene: NA
J gene: TRBJ1-2

CDR3 protein: CASSVDNGGGADTQYF
V gene: TRBV9
D gene: TRBD2
J gene: TRBJ2-3

CDR3 protein: CASSQDRETPLYF
V gene: TRBV4-3
D gene: TRBD1
J gene: TRBJ2-7

CDR3 protein: CASSEYRGQGANSYEQYF
V gene: TRBV25-1
D gene: TRBD1
J gene: TRBJ2-7

CDR3 protein: CASTGTGGSEQYF
V gene: TRBV19
D gene: TRBD1
J gene: TRBJ2-7

CDR3 protein: CASPEGSRSEQFF
V gene: TRBV6-5
D gene: NA
J gene: TRBJ2-1

CDR3 protein: CASSLKWSDTGAQYF
V gene: TRBV27
D gene: NA
J gene: TRBJ2-3

CDR3 protein: CASTMGGTDTQYF
V gene: TRBV6-5
D gene: TRBD2
J gene: TRBJ2-3

CDR3 protein: CASIGGRTTDTQYF
V gene: TRBV6-4
D gene: NA
J gene: TRBJ2-3

CDR3 protein: CASSYSAGNSGNTIYF
V gene: TRBV6-5
D gene: NA
J gene: TRBJ1-3

CDR3 protein: CAIHRGNEQFF
V gene: TRBV7-9
D gene: NA
J gene: TRBJ2-1

CDR3 protein: CASSLDRVNSPLHF
V gene: TRBV27
D gene: TRBD1
J gene: TRBJ1-6

CDR3 protein: CASSRDPGQQETQYF
V gene: TRBV7-7
D gene: NA
J gene: TRBJ2-5

CDR3 protein: CAIGLAGTTDTQYF
V gene: TRBV10-3
D gene: TRBD2
J gene: TRBJ2-3

CDR3 protein: CASSSSASSWYEQYF
V gene: TRBV11-1
D gene: NA
J gene: TRBJ2-7

CDR3 protein: CASSLGTNQPQHF
V gene: TRBV7-8
D gene: NA
J gene: TRBJ1-5

CDR3 protein: CASSERQGNQPQHF
V gene: TRBV19
D gene: TRBD1
J gene: TRBJ1-5

CDR3 protein: CASSSTGVTGELFF
V gene: TRBV6-1
D gene: TRBD1
J gene: TRBJ2-2

CDR3 protein: CAISEVRQTGELFF
V gene: TRBV10-3
D gene: NA
J gene: TRBJ2-2

CDR3 protein: CASSLELAGTYEQYF
V gene: TRBV5-1
D gene: TRBD2
J gene: TRBJ2-7

CDR3 protein: CASSLGQGARQPQHF
V gene: TRBV5-6
D gene: TRBD1
J gene: TRBJ1-5

CDR3 protein: CASSEGLIRGAYEQYF
V gene: TRBV6-1
D gene: NA
J gene: TRBJ2-7

CDR3 protein: CASSQVWTGGIEQYF
V gene: TRBV4-3
D gene: TRBD1
J gene: TRBJ2-7

CDR3 protein: CAIRKRLAGGDNEQFF
V gene: TRBV10-3
D gene: TRBD2
J gene: TRBJ2-1

CDR3 protein: CAISESVRTVEGYTF
V gene: TRBV10-3
D gene: NA
J gene: TRBJ1-2

CDR3 protein: CASSRMGGTGTGELFF
V gene: TRBV11-3
D gene: TRBD2
J gene: TRBJ2-2

CDR3 protein: CASSMGREGTGELFF
V gene: TRBV19
D gene: NA
J gene: TRBJ2-2

CDR3 protein: CSDVGGAGRSWEQYF
V gene: TRBV29-1
D gene: NA
J gene: TRBJ2-5

CDR3 protein: CASSLEFALAQSTDTQYF
V gene: TRBV11-3
D gene: NA
J gene: TRBJ2-3

CDR3 protein: CASSYDRLDEQYF
V gene: TRBV11-2
D gene: NA
J gene: TRBJ2-7

CDR3 protein: CASSLRLADTYEQYF
V gene: TRBV4-1
D gene: NA
J gene: TRBJ2-7

CDR3 protein: CASSPDRRTYEQYF
V gene: TRBV5-5
D gene: NA
J gene: TRBJ2-7

CDR3 protein: CASGTGMQGYTF
V gene: TRBV19
D gene: TRBD1
J gene: TRBJ1-2

CDR3 protein: CASSTQGALGYTF
V gene: TRBV7-2
D gene: TRBD1
J gene: TRBJ1-2

CDR3 protein: CASSFRGGTDTQYF
V gene: TRBV11-3
D gene: NA
J gene: TRBJ2-3

CDR3 protein: CASSSGGGEQYF
V gene: TRBV7-2
D gene: NA
J gene: TRBJ2-7